The sequence of this T cell receptor beta chain was determined in a study of blood T cell repertoires in COVID-19. About the research overall: Sites across the United States, Italy and Spain contributed samples from acute and convalescent COVID-19. Sources were T cells, B-cell-depleted T cells, or PBMCs; the material itself was cDNA or gDNA.

In the original analysis: Amplification with reference gene primers provided the estimates of nucleated cell counts. Sequenced by immunoSEQ multiplex PCR; TCRdb stores in-frame clones only, minus some. Clonal size and the V and J genes are those of that table, whereas D and trimming came from the DNA. This table holds about 42,000 clones, around 82% found once. The origin of this receptor is a man at least 80 years old with acute or convalescent COVID-19. Material: peripheral blood.

This CDR3 is CASSTGGSTEAFF. The CDR3 DNA reads as TGTGCCAGCTCGACAGGGGGAAGCACTGAAGCTTTCTTT. The chain joins TRBV18 to TRBJ1-1; TRBD1 agrees at 9 bases. CDR1 is KGHSH and CDR2 is LQKENI in the germline V gene. The CDR3 contains 13 residues. Trimming at V came to 6 bases and at J to 4 bases, leaving 3 bases not matched to a gene.